This note documents a single T cell receptor beta chain sequence. CDR1 is SGHNT and CDR2 is YYREEE in the germline V gene (reference sequence). The CDR3 loop spans 14 amino acids. Investigators extracted total RNA from whole blood and did not sort T cells. For every sample, eight separate reactions were used to make cDNA. UMIs bearing a 6-nucleotide sample barcode were added through template switching. TCRdb processed the 5' RACE reads again and assigns one entry to each CDR3 protein, with no DNA. The listing records around 410,000 distinct CDR3 sequences. The sample comes from a study of monozygotic twins with inflammatory bowel disease.

The sample comprised blood. The TCR originated in a human donor with ulcerative colitis or Crohn's disease, or a healthy co-twin of an affected twin (not recorded which). The V and J genes are TRBV5-4 and TRBJ2-7. The CDR3 protein is CASSLTQGPYEQYF.